The 28 T cell receptor beta chains below were found in one sample sequenced in a study of response to subunit inactivated influenza vaccine. One entry per CDR3 protein results from TCRdb running MiXCR on the RT-PCR reads. Of around 570,000 distinct CDR3 sequences listed, about 11% are singletons. The same sample was also used in a study of T cells expressing NK-cell markers. That report notes: TCR beta libraries carry UMIs added by 5'RACE template switching.

This sample comprised PBMCs from blood, obtained on the day of vaccination. These TCRs come from a man in his fifties or sixties who received an inactivated influenza vaccine.

The chain links TRBV2 to TRBJ1-6; D call uncertain. Germline loops: CDR1 SNHLY, CDR2 FYNNEI. Trimming left V 8 bases short and J 6 bases short, with 14 bases between. The CDR3 runs to 14 residues. CDR3 nucleotide sequence: TGTGCCAGCCACGGCAGTGTGGTTAATTCACCCCTCCACTTT. Protein: CASHGSVVNSPLHF.

The V gene is TRBV24-1, the J gene TRBJ2-1; no firm D call. The CDR3 spans 12 residues. V shed 4 bases and J shed 8 bases, with 8 bases lying between them. Germline-derived CDR1 and CDR2 are KGHDR and SFDVKD. In DNA form, the CDR3 reads TGTGCCACCAGTGAGTTTGAGGATGAGCAGTTCTTC. It translates to CATSEFEDEQFF.

Concerning this clonotype itself: The junction does not match germline at one end; this may be a read error. This chain joins TRBV5-1 and TRBJ2-5; TRBD1 aligns across 10 bases. This CDR3 spans 16 amino acids. Germline CDR1 and CDR2: SGHRS and YFSETQ. In DNA, the CDR3 is TGCGCCAGCAGCTTGGGACAGGGGGCGCGTCAAGAGTCCCAGTACTTC. As protein: CASSLGQGARQESQYF.

This clonotype was seen a few times. The rearrangement uses TRBV7-9 and TRBJ1-1; 10 bases line up with TRBD1. CDR3 length: 14 residues. Germline V gives CDR1 SEHNR, CDR2 FQNEAQ (reference sequence). Trimming at V came to 5 bases and at J to 7 bases, leaving 7 bases not matched to a gene. CDR3: CASSQGTGVNEAFF. As DNA, the CDR3 is TGTGCCAGCAGCCAAGGGACAGGGGTAAATGAAGCTTTCTTT.

This clonotype was seen more than once but under ten times. CDR3 sequence: CSASQGQVNQPQHF. In nucleotides, the CDR3 is TGCAGTGCTAGTCAGGGACAGGTCAATCAGCCCCAGCATTTT. This chain connects TRBV20-1 to TRBJ1-5; 8 bases are a match to TRBD1. The CDR3 runs to 14 residues. Per the germline V gene, CDR1 is DFQATT and CDR2 is SNEGSKA (reference sequence). V dropped 3 bases and J dropped 3; count of bases not matched to a gene: 4.

The chain is built from TRBV10-3 and TRBJ2-1; 11 bases match TRBD2. Germline V gene lookup returns CDR1 ENHRY and CDR2 SYGVKD. This CDR3 is built from 16 residues. The trim removed 6 bases at V and 7 bases at J, leaving 11 bases unmatched. The CDR3 coding sequence is TGTGCCATCAGGCCCTCCTTAGCGGGGGGGCGGAATGAGCAGTTCTTC. Translated, it gives CAIRPSLAGGRNEQFF.

This clonotype has a handful of counts. CDR3 bases: TGCAGTGCTAGAGATTCGGGCAGAAGATATAATTCACCCCTCCACTTT. It codes for CSARDSGRRYNSPLHF. The rearrangement joins TRBV20-1 to TRBJ1-6; D gene uncertain. The ends were cut back, 0 bases at V and 4 bases at J, with 13 bases in the middle. The V gene's germline CDR1 is DFQATT and CDR2 SNEGSKA (reference sequence). This CDR3 has 16 residues.

This clonotype was found many times. This chain joins TRBV7-9 and TRBJ2-1, with TRBD2 identical over 8 bases. J was trimmed by 6 bases and V by 3 bases; bases with no gene match: 1. The CDR3 has 13 amino acids. Germline V CDR1 and CDR2: SEHNR, FQNEAQ (reference sequence). CDR3 region: CASSFTSGNEQFF. The CDR3 nucleotides are TGTGCCAGCAGCTTCACTAGCGGCAATGAGCAGTTCTTC.

This clonotype was seen repeatedly, ten times or more. This chain uses TRBV12-3 or TRBV12-4 with TRBJ1-1, with D hard to call. Trimming stripped 5 bases from V and 1 base from J, with 11 bases between. The CDR3 loop spans 14 amino acids. For the CDR3, the DNA is TGTGCCAGCAGTCCCATGGGGTCGAACACTGAAGCTTTCTTT. Protein sequence: CASSPMGSNTEAFF.

The rearrangement joins TRBV28 to TRBJ2-5; 16 nucleotides line up with TRBD2. Germline V gene lookup returns CDR1 MDHEN and CDR2 SYDVKM. CDR3 length: 16 amino acids. After removal of 6 bases from V and 7 bases from J, the junction contained 8 bases not matched to a gene. CDR3 region: CASRQGLAGGLGTQYF. The CDR3 DNA sequence: TGTGCCAGCAGGCAGGGACTAGCGGGGGGGCTGGGGACCCAGTACTTC.

This clonotype was observed a handful of times. This chain joins TRBV6-5 and TRBJ2-5; 12 positions match TRBD2. Germline CDR1 and CDR2: MNHEY and SVGAGI. Losses at the gene ends were 0 bases for V and 5 bases for J; bases not matched to a gene: 13. The CDR3 totals 19 residues. The CDR3 loop reads CASSYSKLRTSGTSETQYF. Written as DNA, the CDR3 is TGTGCCAGCAGTTACTCGAAGCTTAGGACTAGCGGGACGTCGGAGACCCAGTACTTC.

The chain joins TRBV20-1 to TRBJ1-2, with 8 bases lining up with TRBD1. CDR3 length equals 14 residues. Germline V lookup: CDR1 DFQATT, CDR2 SNEGSKA (reference sequence). V dropped 3 bases and J dropped 1; count of bases not matched to a gene: 4. The CDR3, as DNA: TGCAGTGCTAGTATGGGACAGGATAACTATGGCTACACCTTC. This encodes CSASMGQDNYGYTF.

This clonotype was found a few times. The chain combines TRBV18 with TRBJ2-3; 8 positions agree with TRBD1. Trimming removed 1 base from V and 4 bases from J; junction bases left unmatched: 7. The CDR3 is 16 amino acids. Per the germline V gene, CDR1 is KGHSH and CDR2 is LQKENI. As DNA, the CDR3 is TGTGCCAGCTCACCACGGTACAGGGGGACCTCAGATACGCAGTATTTT. Amino acid sequence: CASSPRYRGTSDTQYF.

This clonotype occurred many times. V and J are TRBV3-1 and TRBJ2-3, with 8 positions matching TRBD1. Germline loops: CDR1 LGHDT, CDR2 YNNKEL (reference sequence). The CDR3 sequence is 14 residues long. Unmatched junction bases numbered 3, after V lost 1 base and J lost 6 bases. This CDR3 is CASSQGGQGDTQYF. The CDR3 bases are TGTGCCAGCAGCCAAGGAGGACAGGGCGATACGCAGTATTTT.

This clonotype was recorded at least ten times. The chain recombines TRBV5-1 with TRBJ2-5, with D possibly being TRBD2 (5 bases). Germline V CDR1 and CDR2: SGHRS, YFSETQ. The V end was cut by 1 base, the J end by 2 bases, with 18 bases between. The CDR3 has 17 residues. The CDR3 region is CASSLTSGRELQETQYF. CDR3 nucleotide sequence: TGCGCCAGCAGCTTGACCTCGGGCCGGGAACTGCAAGAGACCCAGTACTTC.

The chain uses TRBV19 and TRBJ2-3; TRBD2 agrees at 13 bases. The junction had 6 bases not matched to a gene; V was cut back by 4 bases and J by 5 bases. Germline CDR1 reads LNHDA; CDR2 reads SQIVND (reference sequence). The CDR3 spans 16 residues. The DNA for the CDR3 is TGTGCCAGTAGTAACGGACTAGCGGGAGCTAGAGATACGCAGTATTTT. This translates into CASSNGLAGARDTQYF.

The chain is built from TRBV6-5 and TRBJ2-7; 10 bases map to TRBD2. Trimming cost V 0 bases and J 3 bases; bases outside gene matches: 8. Germline-derived CDR1 and CDR2 are MNHEY and SVGAGI. CDR3 length: 17 residues. The CDR3 reads CASSYSVSLAGVYEQYF. The CDR3 DNA sequence: TGTGCCAGCAGTTACTCGGTTTCGCTAGCGGGAGTCTACGAGCAGTACTTC.

The sample holds a few counts of this clonotype. The V call is TRBV6-1, the J call TRBJ2-5, with D possibly TRBD1 on 5 matching bases. The CDR3 is 16 residues long. Germline loops: CDR1 MNHNS, CDR2 SASEGT. Trimming removed 1 base from V and 2 bases from J, with 14 bases in between. The CDR3 is CASSEGDSDLQETQYF. CDR3 bases: TGTGCCAGCAGTGAAGGTGACAGCGACTTACAAGAGACCCAGTACTTC.

This chain links TRBV12-3 or TRBV12-4 with TRBJ2-2; 11 nucleotides agree with TRBD2. The CDR3 contains 16 residues. The J segment lost 7 bases and the V segment lost 5 bases, leaving 9 bases of the junction unmatched. The CDR3 sequence is CASSKIAGGPVGELFF. CDR3 coding DNA: TGTGCCAGCAGTAAGATAGCGGGGGGGCCGGTCGGGGAGCTGTTTTTT.

The gene calls are TRBV11-2 and TRBJ2-1, with 8 bases lining up with TRBD2. The CDR3 covers 17 residues. J lost 4 bases, V lost 1 base, and 9 bases had no gene match. From germline, CDR1 is SGHAT and CDR2 FQNNGV. For the CDR3, the DNA is TGTGCCAGCAGCTTAGGGACTAGCCAGCCTTTTTACAATGAGCAGTTCTTC. Translation gives CASSLGTSQPFYNEQFF.

This clonotype appeared a few times. The chain uses TRBV3-1 and TRBJ2-7; D could derive from TRBD1 or TRBD2 (5 bases each). The ends were cut back, 6 bases at V and 3 bases at J, with 9 bases in the middle. There are 12 residues in the CDR3. CDR1 and CDR2 from the germline V gene are LGHDT and YNNKEL (reference sequence). This CDR3 is CASRGGGYEQYF. For the CDR3, the DNA is TGTGCCAGCAGGGGTGGGGGCTACGAGCAGTACTTC.

The V and J genes are TRBV6-2 or TRBV6-3 and TRBJ2-1, with 7 nucleotides matching TRBD1. The CDR3 is 14 residues long. Germline V gene sequence: CDR1 MNHEY, CDR2 SVGEGT. V shed 2 bases, J shed 5 bases, and the junction held 3 bases outside the gene matches. CDR3 sequence (DNA): TGTGCCAGCAGTTACGGGACAGCCAACAATGAGCAGTTCTTC. Its protein is CASSYGTANNEQFF.

This clonotype was seen at least ten times. The chain couples TRBV30 to TRBJ2-1; 12 nucleotides match TRBD2. Losses at the gene ends were 5 bases for V and 2 bases for J; bases not matched to a gene: 4. Germline loops: CDR1 GTSNPN, CDR2 SVGIG (reference sequence). CDR3 length: 15 residues. The DNA of the CDR3 is TGTGCCTGGCAAAGACTAGCGGGGGCCTACAATGAGCAGTTCTTC. Its protein product is CAWQRLAGAYNEQFF.

The V and J genes are TRBV7-2 and TRBJ2-7, with D possibly being TRBD1 (5 bases). Trimming shortened V by 1 base and J by 2 bases, and 12 bases separated the two germline ends. CDR3 length equals 15 residues. Germline CDR1 and CDR2: SGHTA and FQGNSA. CDR3 sequence: CASSLDTGAPYEQYF. CDR3 nucleotides: TGTGCCAGCAGCTTAGACACAGGTGCCCCCTACGAGCAGTACTTC. Full variable domain (outside the CDR3, taken from reference TRBV7-2 and TRBJ2-7): GAGVSQSPSNKVTEKGKDVELRCDPISGHTALYWYRQSLGQGLEFLIYFQGNSAPDKSGLPSDRFSAERTGGSVSTLTIQRTQQEDSAVYLCASSLDTGAPYEQYFGPGTRLTVT.

The J gene is TRBJ2-7, the V gene TRBV29-1, with 7 positions matching TRBD2. The J segment lost 7 bases and the V segment lost 4 bases, leaving 16 bases of the junction unmatched. The germline CDR1 and CDR2 sequences are SQVTM and ANQGSEA. This CDR3 is built from 15 residues. For the CDR3, the DNA is TGCAGCGTTGGGTCTAGCGGAAACCGACTTATTGAGCAGTACTTC. This translates into CSVGSSGNRLIEQYF.

Note on this clonotype: This may arise from a read error, as a much more abundant clone is one base away. V gene TRBV7-9 combines with J gene TRBJ2-3; D ambiguous. Trimming removed 5 bases from V and 5 bases from J, with 5 bases in between. The CDR3 has 11 residues. Germline CDR1 and CDR2: SEHNR and FQNEAQ (reference sequence). The CDR3 DNA sequence: TGTGCCAGCAGCGTTAAAGATACGCAGTATTTT. As protein: CASSVKDTQYF.

The rearrangement links TRBV2 to TRBJ2-1; D is possibly TRBD1 (5 bases). V lost 2 bases and J 14 bases, leaving 16 bases between the germline ends. Per the germline V gene, CDR1 is SNHLY and CDR2 is FYNNEI. This CDR3 contains 13 residues. CDR3 sequence reads: CASSEIDRQIEFF. The DNA of the CDR3 is TGTGCCAGCAGTGAAATAGACAGACAGATTGAGTTCTTC.

The V call is TRBV7-2, the J call TRBJ1-5, with 8 bases that match TRBD1. Trimming removed 5 bases from V and 7 bases from J; junction bases left unmatched: 10. In germline, CDR1 is SGHTA, CDR2 FQGNSA. This CDR3 region has 15 residues. The CDR3 here is CASSTYRGKGQPQHF. The CDR3 DNA follows: TGTGCCAGCAGCACCTACAGGGGGAAAGGACAGCCCCAGCATTTT.